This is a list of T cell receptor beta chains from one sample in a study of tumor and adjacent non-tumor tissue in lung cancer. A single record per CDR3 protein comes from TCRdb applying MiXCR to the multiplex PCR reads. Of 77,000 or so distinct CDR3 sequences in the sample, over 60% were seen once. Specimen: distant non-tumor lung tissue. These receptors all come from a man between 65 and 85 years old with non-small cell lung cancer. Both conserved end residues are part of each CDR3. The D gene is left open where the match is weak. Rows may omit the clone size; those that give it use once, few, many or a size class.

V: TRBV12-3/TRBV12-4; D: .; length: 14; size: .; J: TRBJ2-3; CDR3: CVNRSGGGTDTQYF; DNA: TGTGTCAACAGGAGCGGTGGGGGCACAGATACGCAGTATTTT
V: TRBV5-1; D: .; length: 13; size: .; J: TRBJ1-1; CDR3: CASSPTLNTEAFF; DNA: TGCGCCAGCAGCCCCACCTTGAACACTGAAGCTTTCTTT
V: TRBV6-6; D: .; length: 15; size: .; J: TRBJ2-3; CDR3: CASSALWGAGQPQYF; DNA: TGTGCCAGCAGTGCTTTATGGGGCGCAGGACAGCCCCAGTATTTT
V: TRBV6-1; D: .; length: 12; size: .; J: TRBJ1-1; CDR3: CASTESWEVAFF; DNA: TGTGCCAGCACTGAATCCTGGGAGGTCGCTTTCTTT
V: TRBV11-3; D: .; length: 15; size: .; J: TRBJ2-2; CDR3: CASNLNPAITGKLFF; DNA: TGTGCCAGCAACTTAAATCCGGCAATCACCGGGAAGCTGTTTTTT
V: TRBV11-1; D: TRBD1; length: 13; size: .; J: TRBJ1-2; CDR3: CVSSMGQGYGYTF; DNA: TGTGTCAGCAGCATGGGACAGGGCTATGGCTACACCTTC
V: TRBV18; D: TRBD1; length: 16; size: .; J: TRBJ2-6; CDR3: CASSPTGPGGANVLTF; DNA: TGTGCCAGCTCCCCGACAGGGCCGGGTGGGGCCAACGTCCTGACTTTC
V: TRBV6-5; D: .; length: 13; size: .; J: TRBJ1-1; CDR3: CAGSYSAGKGTFF; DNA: TGTGCCGGCAGTTACTCGGCAGGGAAAGGAACTTTCTTT
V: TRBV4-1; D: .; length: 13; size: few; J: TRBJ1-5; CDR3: CASSQAINQAQHF; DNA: TGCGCCAGTAGCCAAGCGATCAATCAGGCCCAGCATTTT
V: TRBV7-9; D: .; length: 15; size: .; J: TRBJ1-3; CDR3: CASSPTGRPGYTIYF; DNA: TGTGCCAGCAGCCCAACAGGAAGACCCGGATACACCATATATTTT
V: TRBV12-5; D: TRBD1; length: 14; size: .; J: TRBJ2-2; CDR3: CASSRDRAYGELFF; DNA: TGTGCTAGTAGCCGGGACAGGGCATACGGGGAGCTGTTTTTT
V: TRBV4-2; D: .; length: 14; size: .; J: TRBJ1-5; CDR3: CASSQDSGWQPQHF; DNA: TGTGCCAGCAGCCAAGATAGCGGGTGGCAGCCCCAGCATTTT
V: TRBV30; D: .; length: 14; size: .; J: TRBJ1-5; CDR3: CACSVPGDNQAQHF; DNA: TGTGCCTGTAGTGTACCCGGGGACAATCAGGCCCAGCATTTT
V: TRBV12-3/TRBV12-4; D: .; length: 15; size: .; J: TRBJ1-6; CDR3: CANSLGGRPNSPLHF; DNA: TGTGCCAACAGTTTGGGGGGTCGTCCTAATTCACCCCTCCACTTT
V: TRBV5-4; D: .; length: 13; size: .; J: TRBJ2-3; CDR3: CASSIQGPDTQYF; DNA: TGTGCCAGCAGTATACAGGGTCCAGATACGCAGTATTTC
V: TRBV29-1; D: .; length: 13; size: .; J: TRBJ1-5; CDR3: CGIEEGLGQPQHF; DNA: TGCGGCATCGAAGAGGGGCTAGGTCAGCCCCAGCATTTT